These T cell receptor beta chains were read from a single sample in a study of T-cell reconstitution after alpha-beta-depleted transplantation in children. Via MiXCR, TCRdb re-called the PCR reads, giving one row per CDR3 protein. The sample yields a few hundred thousand distinct CDR3 sequences, roughly 12% seen once. The sample consisted of peripheral blood, taken 180 days after TCRalphabeta/CD19-depleted stem cell transplant. The receptors here all came from a male patient under 10 years old who had a stem cell transplant for chronic granulomatous disease, so the T cells may come from the graft donor. CDR3s include the opening cysteine and the closing phenylalanine or tryptophan. A D gene is named only where the DNA matches it firmly. Clone size is not always given. Where it is, it says once, few, many or a class for expanded clones.

v_gene	d_gene	len	j_gene	abundance	CDR3aa	CDR3nt
TRBV18	-	15	TRBJ2-3	few	CASSPMWGGTDTQYF	TGTGCCAGCTCACCAATGTGGGGCGGCACAGATACGCAGTATTTT
TRBV29-1	TRBD1	13	TRBJ1-5	many	CSVAGQGNQPQHF	TGCAGCGTTGCCGGACAGGGAAATCAGCCCCAGCATTTT
TRBV5-5	-	16	TRBJ2-3	many	CASSLGPGKGRDTQYF	TGTGCCAGCAGCTTGGGTCCAGGGAAAGGAAGAGATACGCAGTATTTT
TRBV11-2	TRBD2	15	TRBJ2-2	many	CASSGRGGPTGELFF	TGTGCCAGCAGCGGTCGCGGGGGGCCCACCGGGGAGCTGTTTTTT
TRBV18	-	15	TRBJ2-1	many	CASSPLVRGNNEQFF	TGTGCCAGCTCACCACTCGTCAGGGGAAACAATGAGCAGTTCTTC
TRBV24-1	-	12	TRBJ2-4	many	CAAEQGRNIQYF	TGTGCCGCCGAACAGGGTCGAAACATTCAGTACTTC
TRBV6-5	-	14	TRBJ2-1	many	CASSSGSFYNEQFF	TGTGCCAGCAGTTCGGGGAGTTTTTACAATGAGCAGTTCTTC
TRBV29-1	TRBD1	15	TRBJ1-1	many	CSVARTGTMNTEAFF	TGCAGCGTTGCCCGGACAGGGACCATGAACACTGAAGCTTTCTTT
TRBV7-6	-	15	TRBJ2-1	many	CASSPWGNPHNEQFF	TGTGCCAGCAGCCCGTGGGGGAACCCCCACAATGAGCAGTTCTTC
TRBV12-3/TRBV12-4	TRBD1	14	TRBJ1-2	many	CASSSGTGLHGYTF	TGTGCCAGCAGCTCCGGGACAGGGCTTCATGGCTACACCTTC
TRBV5-6	-	14	TRBJ2-1	few	CASSFGREFNEQFF	TGTGCCAGCAGCTTTGGAAGGGAGTTCAATGAGCAGTTCTTC
TRBV19	TRBD1	15	TRBJ2-2	few	CASSSIGGFGGELFF	TGTGCCAGTAGTTCAATAGGGGGCTTTGGCGGGGAGCTGTTTTTT
TRBV5-5	-	14	TRBJ2-3	many	CASSLEALEDTQYF	TGTGCCAGCAGCTTGGAGGCACTCGAAGATACGCAGTATTTT
TRBV29-1	TRBD2	18	TRBJ2-2	many	CSVEDLLAGGWGTGELFF	TGCAGCGTTGAAGATTTACTAGCGGGAGGATGGGGCACCGGGGAGCTGTTTTTT
TRBV10-3	-	14	TRBJ2-3	many	CATSRGRDTDTQYF	TGTGCCACCTCAAGGGGAAGGGACACAGATACGCAGTATTTT
TRBV4-1	-	12	TRBJ2-1	many	CASSQSANEQFF	TGCGCCAGCAGCCAATCGGCCAATGAGCAGTTCTTC
TRBV7-2	-	13	TRBJ2-4	many	CASSPRAKNIQYF	TGTGCCAGCAGTCCTAGGGCCAAAAACATTCAGTACTTC
TRBV15	TRBD2	15	TRBJ2-2	many	CATSRERELTGELFF	TGTGCCACCAGCAGAGAGCGGGAGCTCACCGGGGAGCTGTTTTTT
TRBV12-3/TRBV12-4	TRBD1	15	TRBJ2-3	many	CASRIRDSSTDTQYF	TGTGCCAGCAGAATCCGGGACAGTAGCACAGATACGCAGTATTTT
TRBV28	-	16	TRBJ2-7	many	CASSSFGRDISYEQYF	TGTGCCAGCAGTTCCTTTGGGCGGGATATCTCCTACGAGCAGTACTTC
TRBV7-2	-	15	TRBJ2-4	many	CASSFSEGPKNIQYF	TGTGCCAGCAGCTTTTCGGAGGGCCCCAAAAACATTCAGTACTTC
TRBV5-1	-	14	TRBJ2-7	few	CASRVRGSSYEQYF	TGCGCCAGCAGAGTACGGGGTTCCAGCTACGAGCAGTACTTC
TRBV3-1	-	14	TRBJ1-6	many	CASSQGRSNSPLHF	TGTGCCAGCAGCCAGGGACGGTCCAATTCACCCCTCCACTTT
TRBV10-1	-	16	TRBJ2-7	many	CASSESGPKGPYEQYF	TGCGCCAGCAGTGAGTCCGGACCAAAGGGGCCCTACGAGCAGTACTTC
TRBV11-2	TRBD1	18	TRBJ2-6	many	CASSSRTGKSSGANVLTF	TGTGCCAGCAGCTCGCGGACAGGGAAAAGCTCTGGGGCCAACGTCCTGACTTTC
TRBV7-8	-	15	TRBJ1-4	many	CASSFHQGGDEKLFF	TGTGCCAGCAGCTTTCACCAAGGGGGTGATGAAAAACTGTTTTTT
TRBV4-1	TRBD1	18	TRBJ2-5	few	CASSQGGFRGPGQETQYF	TGCGCCAGCAGCCAAGGGGGGTTCAGGGGGCCAGGGCAAGAGACCCAGTACTTC
TRBV5-4	TRBD1	15	TRBJ2-1	-	CASSLGQGLGNEQFF	TGTGCCAGCAGCTTGGGACAGGGGCTGGGCAATGAGCAGTTCTTC
TRBV12-3/TRBV12-4	TRBD1	17	TRBJ2-7	many	CASSPIGQGAPFYEQYF	TGTGCCAGCAGTCCAATTGGGCAGGGGGCCCCCTTCTACGAGCAGTACTTC
TRBV4-1	TRBD2	16	TRBJ2-2	many	CASSPRGGVDPGELFF	TGCGCCAGCAGCCCCCGGGGAGGGGTGGATCCCGGGGAGCTGTTTTTT
TRBV27	TRBD1	18	TRBJ2-2	many	CASTALDRVLSGTGELFF	TGTGCCAGCACGGCTCTCGACAGGGTCCTCTCGGGCACCGGGGAGCTGTTTTTT
TRBV12-3/TRBV12-4	-	15	TRBJ2-3	many	CASSLPPYRRDTQYF	TGTGCCAGCAGTTTACCCCCATACCGGAGGGATACGCAGTATTTT
TRBV14	TRBD2	19	TRBJ2-7	few	CASSHLAEPTFRSSYEQYF	TGTGCCAGCAGCCATCTAGCGGAGCCTACCTTCAGGAGCTCCTACGAGCAGTACTTC
TRBV6-4	TRBD2	18	TRBJ2-3	many	CASSEPSGFLTSTDTQYF	TGTGCCAGCAGTGAGCCTAGCGGGTTCTTAACTAGCACAGATACGCAGTATTTT
TRBV19	TRBD2	16	TRBJ2-7	-	CASSIAPAGTFYEQYF	TGTGCCAGTAGTATAGCCCCAGCGGGGACTTTCTACGAGCAGTACTTC
TRBV7-9	TRBD1	15	TRBJ2-6	many	CASSRQGAGANVLTF	TGTGCCAGCAGCCGACAGGGGGCTGGGGCCAACGTCCTGACTTTC
TRBV5-1	TRBD1	14	TRBJ2-1	many	CASSQDRGWDEQFF	TGCGCCAGCAGCCAAGACAGGGGGTGGGATGAGCAGTTCTTC
TRBV25-1	-	18	TRBJ2-3	many	CASSGIRWPDPSTDTQYF	TGTGCCAGCAGTGGAATTCGATGGCCTGATCCTAGCACAGATACGCAGTATTTT
TRBV19	-	12	TRBJ2-1	few	CASSVPRVEQFF	TGTGCCAGTAGCGTGCCCAGGGTTGAGCAGTTCTTC
TRBV5-1	TRBD1	16	TRBJ1-1	many	CASSPIPGQLNTEAFF	TGCGCCAGCAGCCCCATACCGGGACAGCTAAACACTGAAGCTTTCTTT
TRBV10-3	-	13	TRBJ2-3	few	CATLQRVTDTQYF	TGTGCCACGCTCCAACGGGTCACAGATACGCAGTATTTT
TRBV20-1	TRBD1	15	TRBJ2-6	many	CSATITGAGANVLTF	TGCAGTGCTACCATTACAGGGGCCGGGGCCAACGTCCTGACTTTC
TRBV7-9	TRBD1	12	TRBJ2-7	many	CASSFTGVEQYF	TGTGCCAGCAGCTTCACAGGGGTCGAGCAGTACTTC
TRBV20-1	-	11	TRBJ1-1	many	CSARKDTEAFF	TGCAGTGCTAGAAAGGACACTGAAGCTTTCTTT
TRBV20-1	TRBD1	17	TRBJ1-5	-	CCASLLGQGRYNQPQHF	TGCTGTGCTTCCCTTCTAGGACAGGGGAGATACAATCAGCCCCAGCATTTT
TRBV20-1	-	14	TRBJ1-3	many	CSARPGGAGNTIYF	TGCAGTGCTCGCCCGGGAGGGGCTGGAAACACCATATATTTT
TRBV29-1	TRBD1	15	TRBJ2-3	many	CSVDRGTDGTDTQYF	TGCAGCGTAGATCGAGGGACAGACGGAACAGATACGCAGTATTTT